The TCR beta chain described here comes from a study of blood T cells in healthy people across ages. CDR1 is SEHNR and CDR2 is FQNEAQ in the germline V gene (reference sequence). CDR3 length: 15 residues. V lost 1 base, J lost 3 bases, and 10 bases lay in between. A J-beta primer mix and a sample-barcoded 5' primer were used in a second PCR of about 7 to 12 cycles. TCRdb ran MiXCR on the 5' RACE reads and lists one entry per CDR3 protein. Of about 1.8 million distinct CDR3 sequences listed, around half are singletons. Material for sequencing was blood. The V gene is TRBV7-9, the J gene TRBJ2-1; TRBD2 is a possible D gene (5 bases). This clonotype was obtained from a middle-aged woman in good health. The CDR3 sequence is CASSLGPAVYNEQFF. CDR3 in DNA: TGTGCCAGCAGCTTAGGACCAGCGGTCTACAATGAGCAGTTCTTC.